In this sample, the clone carrying this T cell receptor beta chain turned up a few times. The data are from a study of identical twins. TCRdb redid the calling of the 5' RACE reads with MiXCR, one entry per CDR3 protein. In the table there are about 570,000 distinct CDR3 sequences, more than 9% of which are singletons. CDR3 length: 15 amino acids. V gave up 6 bases and J gave up 2 bases, with 15 bases separating them. These data are also associated with another study on yellow fever vaccine responses in identical twins.

The TCR comes from a woman aged 18-29 years in good health. Input material: PBMCs. The chain recombines TRBV12-3 or TRBV12-4 with TRBJ2-3; D remains unclear. DNA for the CDR3: TGTGCCAGCAGGAAAGACCCCATGTCCACAGATACGCAGTATTTT. Its translation: CASRKDPMSTDTQYF.